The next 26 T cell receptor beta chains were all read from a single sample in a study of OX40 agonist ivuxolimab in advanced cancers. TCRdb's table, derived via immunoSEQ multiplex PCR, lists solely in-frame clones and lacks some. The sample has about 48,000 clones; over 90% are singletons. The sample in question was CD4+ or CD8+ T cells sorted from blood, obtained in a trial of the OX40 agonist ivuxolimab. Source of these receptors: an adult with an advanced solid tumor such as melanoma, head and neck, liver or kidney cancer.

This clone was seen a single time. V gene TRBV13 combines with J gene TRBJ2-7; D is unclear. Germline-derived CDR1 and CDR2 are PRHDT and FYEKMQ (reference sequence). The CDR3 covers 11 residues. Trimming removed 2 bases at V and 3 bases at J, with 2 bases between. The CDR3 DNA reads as TGTGCCAGCAGCTTAAGCTACGAGCAGTACGTC. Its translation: CASSLSYEQYV.

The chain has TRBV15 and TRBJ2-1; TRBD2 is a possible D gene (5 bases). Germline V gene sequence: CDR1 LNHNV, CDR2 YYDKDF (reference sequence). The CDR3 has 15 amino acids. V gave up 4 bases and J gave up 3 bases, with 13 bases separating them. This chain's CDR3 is CATSILKRRYNEQFF. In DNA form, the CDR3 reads TGTGCCACCAGCATCCTCAAGCGGCGCTACAATGAGCAGTTCTTC.

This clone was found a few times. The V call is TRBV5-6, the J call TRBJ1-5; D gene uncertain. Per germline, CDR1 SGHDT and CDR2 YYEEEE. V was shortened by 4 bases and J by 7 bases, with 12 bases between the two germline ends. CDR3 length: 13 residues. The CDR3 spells CASSGEHGQPQHF. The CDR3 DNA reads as TGTGCCAGCAGCGGCGAACATGGACAGCCCCAGCATTTT.

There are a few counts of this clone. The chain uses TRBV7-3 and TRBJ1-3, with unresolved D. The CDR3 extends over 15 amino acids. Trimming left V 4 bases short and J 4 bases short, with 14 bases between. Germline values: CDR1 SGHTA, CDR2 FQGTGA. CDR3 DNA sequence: TGTGCCAGCAGCTCTAATTCCCCAGGAGGAAACACCATATATTTT. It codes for CASSSNSPGGNTIYF. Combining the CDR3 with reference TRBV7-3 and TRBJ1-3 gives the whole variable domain GAGVSQTPSNKVTEKGKYVELRCDPISGHTALYWYRQSLGQGPEFLIYFQGTGAADDSGLPNDRFFAVRPEGSVSTLKIQRTERGDSAVYLCASSSNSPGGNTIYFGEGSWLTVV.

CDR3 nucleotide sequence: TGTGCCAGTAGTAACAGCGTTACTGAAGCTTTCTTT. This sequence encodes CASSNSVTEAFF. The V gene is TRBV19, the J gene TRBJ1-1; unclear D gene. Trimming removed 4 bases from V and 5 bases from J, with 8 bases in between. The CDR3 spans 12 residues. From germline, CDR1 is LNHDA and CDR2 SQIVND (reference sequence). Looking up the rest from reference TRBV19 and TRBJ1-1 gives the full variable domain: DGGITQSPKYLFRKEGQNVTLSCEQNLNHDAMYWYRQDPGQGLRLIYYSQIVNDFQKGDIAEGYSVSREKKESFPLTVTSAQKNPTAFYLCASSNSVTEAFFGQGTRLTVV.

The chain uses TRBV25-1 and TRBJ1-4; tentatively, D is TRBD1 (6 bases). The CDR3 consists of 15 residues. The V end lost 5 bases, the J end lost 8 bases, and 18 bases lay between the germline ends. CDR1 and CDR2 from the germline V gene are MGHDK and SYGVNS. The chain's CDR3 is CASSLSRGSWEKLFF. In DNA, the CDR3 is TGTGCCAGCAGTCTCTCCAGGGGCAGTTGGGAAAAACTGTTTTTT.

The CDR3 spells CASSFRDTQYF. CDR3 coding DNA: TGTGCCAGCAGCTTCAGAGATACGCAGTATTTT. This chain uses TRBV5-4 with TRBJ2-3; D not certain. This CDR3 has 11 amino acids. Trimming took 2 bases from V and 5 from J, leaving 3 bases between them. Germline lookup yields CDR1 SGHNT and CDR2 YYREEE (reference sequence).

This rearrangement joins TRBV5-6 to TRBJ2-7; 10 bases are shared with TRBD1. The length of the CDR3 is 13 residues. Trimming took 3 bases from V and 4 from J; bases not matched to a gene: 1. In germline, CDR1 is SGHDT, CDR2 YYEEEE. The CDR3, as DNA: TGTGCCAGCAGCTGGGACAGGGGTTACGAGCAGTACGTC. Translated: CASSWDRGYEQYV.

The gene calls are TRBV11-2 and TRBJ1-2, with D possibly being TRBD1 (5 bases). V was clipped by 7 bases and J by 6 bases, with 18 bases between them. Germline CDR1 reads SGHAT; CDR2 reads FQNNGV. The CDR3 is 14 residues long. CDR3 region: CASTNQGTLHGYTF. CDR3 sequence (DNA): TGTGCCAGCACAAACCAGGGAACGCTACATGGCTACACCTTC.

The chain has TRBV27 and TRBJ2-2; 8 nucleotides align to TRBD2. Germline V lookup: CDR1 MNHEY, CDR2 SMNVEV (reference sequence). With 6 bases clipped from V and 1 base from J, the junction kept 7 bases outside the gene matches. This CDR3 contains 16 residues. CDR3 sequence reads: CASSPILAGNTGELFF. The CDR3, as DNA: TGTGCCAGCAGCCCGATTCTAGCGGGGAACACCGGGGAGCTGTTTTTT.

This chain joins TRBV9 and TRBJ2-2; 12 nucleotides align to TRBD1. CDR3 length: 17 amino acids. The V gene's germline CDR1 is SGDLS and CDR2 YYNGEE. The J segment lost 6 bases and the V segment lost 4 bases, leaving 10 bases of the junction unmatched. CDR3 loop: CASSPHRDRGRPGELFF. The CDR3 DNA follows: TGTGCCAGCAGCCCCCACCGGGACAGGGGGCGCCCCGGGGAGCTGTTTTTT. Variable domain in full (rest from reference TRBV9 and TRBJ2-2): DSGVTQTPKHLITATGQRVTLRCSPRSGDLSVYWYQQSLDQGLQFLIQYYNGEERAKGNILERFSAQQFPDLHSELNLSSLELGDSALYFCASSPHRDRGRPGELFFGEGSRLTVL.

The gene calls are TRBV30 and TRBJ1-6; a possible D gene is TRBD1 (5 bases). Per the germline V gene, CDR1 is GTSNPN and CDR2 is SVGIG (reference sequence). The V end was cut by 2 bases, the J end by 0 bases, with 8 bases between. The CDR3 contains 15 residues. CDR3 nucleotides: TGTGCCTGGAGTAAGGGGAGCTCCTATAATTCACCCCTCCACTTT. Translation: CAWSKGSSYNSPLHF.

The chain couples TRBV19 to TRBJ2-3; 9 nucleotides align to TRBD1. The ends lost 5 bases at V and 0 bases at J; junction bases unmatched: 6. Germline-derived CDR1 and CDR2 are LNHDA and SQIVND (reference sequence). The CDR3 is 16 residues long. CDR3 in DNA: TGTGCCAGTAGTTCCCGGGACAGGGCAAGCACAGATACGCAGTATTTT. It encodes CASSSRDRASTDTQYF.

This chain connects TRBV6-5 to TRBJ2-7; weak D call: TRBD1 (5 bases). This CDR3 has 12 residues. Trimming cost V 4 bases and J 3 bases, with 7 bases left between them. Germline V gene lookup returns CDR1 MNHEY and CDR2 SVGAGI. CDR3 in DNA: TGTGCCAGCAGTTTCGACAGCTACGAGCAGTACTTC. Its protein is CASSFDSYEQYF.

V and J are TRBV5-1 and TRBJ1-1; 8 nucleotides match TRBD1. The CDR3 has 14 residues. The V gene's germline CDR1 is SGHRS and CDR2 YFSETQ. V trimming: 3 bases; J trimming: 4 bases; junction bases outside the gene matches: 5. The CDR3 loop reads CASSYSGGGTEAFF. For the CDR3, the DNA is TGCGCCAGCAGCTATTCAGGGGGCGGCACTGAAGCTTTCTTT.

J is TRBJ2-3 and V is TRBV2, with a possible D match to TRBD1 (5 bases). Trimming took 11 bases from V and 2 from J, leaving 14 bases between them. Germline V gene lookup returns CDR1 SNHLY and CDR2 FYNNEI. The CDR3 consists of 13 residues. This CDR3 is CAGQGPFTDTQYF. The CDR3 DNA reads TGTGCCGGCCAGGGTCCTTTCACAGATACGCAGTATTTT.

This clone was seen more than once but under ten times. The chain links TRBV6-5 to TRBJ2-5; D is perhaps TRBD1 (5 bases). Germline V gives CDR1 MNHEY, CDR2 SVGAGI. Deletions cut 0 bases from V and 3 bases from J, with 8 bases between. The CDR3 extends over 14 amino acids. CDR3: CASSYSGREETQYF. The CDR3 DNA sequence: TGTGCCAGCAGTTACTCCGGCAGGGAAGAGACCCAGTACTTC.

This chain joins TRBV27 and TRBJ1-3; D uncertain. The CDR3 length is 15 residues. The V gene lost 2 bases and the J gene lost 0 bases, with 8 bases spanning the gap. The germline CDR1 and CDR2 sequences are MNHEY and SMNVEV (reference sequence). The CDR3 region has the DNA TGTGCCAGCAGTTTAAACCCTAGCTCTGGAAACACCATATATTTT. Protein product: CASSLNPSSGNTIYF.

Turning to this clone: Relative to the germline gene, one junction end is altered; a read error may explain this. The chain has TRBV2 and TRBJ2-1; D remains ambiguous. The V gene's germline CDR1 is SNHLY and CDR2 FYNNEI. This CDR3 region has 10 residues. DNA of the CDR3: TGTGCCAGCAGGGAAGCTGAGCAGTTCTTC. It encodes CASREAEQFF.

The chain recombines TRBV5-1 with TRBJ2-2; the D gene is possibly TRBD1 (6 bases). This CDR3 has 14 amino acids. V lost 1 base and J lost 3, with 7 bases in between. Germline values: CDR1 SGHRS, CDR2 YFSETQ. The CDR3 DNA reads TGCGCCAGCAGCTTGACAGGGTACACCGGGGAGCTGTTTTTT. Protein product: CASSLTGYTGELFF.

CDR3 nucleotides: TGTGCCAGCAGTGAACCGGGTCCCCCACCTAATCCCCAGCATTTT. Encoded protein: CASSEPGPPPNPQHF. The chain joins TRBV6-4 to TRBJ1-5; D is ambiguous. Germline CDR1 reads MRHNA; CDR2 reads SNTAGT. This CDR3 region has 15 residues. Trimming cost V 3 bases and J 10 bases, with 19 bases left between them.

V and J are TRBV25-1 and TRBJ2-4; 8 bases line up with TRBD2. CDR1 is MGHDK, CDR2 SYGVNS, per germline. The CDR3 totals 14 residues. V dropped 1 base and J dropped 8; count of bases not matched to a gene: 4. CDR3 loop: CASSEFGREDIQYF. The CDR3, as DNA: TGTGCCAGCAGTGAATTCGGGAGGGAGGACATTCAGTACTTC.

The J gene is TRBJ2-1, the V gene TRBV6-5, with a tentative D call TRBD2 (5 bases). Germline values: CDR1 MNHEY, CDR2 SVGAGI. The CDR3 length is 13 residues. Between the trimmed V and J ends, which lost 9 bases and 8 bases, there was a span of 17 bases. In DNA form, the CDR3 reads TGTGCCAGTTCGCAACTAGAAGTCGATGAGCAGTTCTTC. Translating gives CASSQLEVDEQFF.

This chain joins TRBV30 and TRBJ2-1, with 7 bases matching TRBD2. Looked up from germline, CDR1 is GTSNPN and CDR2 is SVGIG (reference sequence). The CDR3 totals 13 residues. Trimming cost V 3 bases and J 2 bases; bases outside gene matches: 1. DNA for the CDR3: TGTGCCTGGAGGGGGGGGGCCTACAATGAGCAGTTCTTC. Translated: CAWRGGAYNEQFF.

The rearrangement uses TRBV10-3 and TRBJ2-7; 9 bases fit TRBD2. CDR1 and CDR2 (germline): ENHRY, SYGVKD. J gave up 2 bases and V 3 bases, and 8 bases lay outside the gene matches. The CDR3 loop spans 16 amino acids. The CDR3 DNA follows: TGTGCCATCAGTGACAGTCTGGAGCGGGGGGCCTACGAGCAGTACTTC. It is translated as CAISDSLERGAYEQYF.

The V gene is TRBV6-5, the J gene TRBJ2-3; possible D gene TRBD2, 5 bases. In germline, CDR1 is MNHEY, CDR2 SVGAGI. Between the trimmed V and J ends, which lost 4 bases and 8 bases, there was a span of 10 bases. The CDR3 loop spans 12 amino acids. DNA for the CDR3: TGTGCCAGCAGTTCCCCAGGAGGTACGCAGTATTTT. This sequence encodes CASSSPGGTQYF.